This T cell receptor (beta chain) came from a study of blood T cell repertoires in COVID-19 (dated by TCRdb to 2018 to 2020). Regarding the complete study: Samples from collaborators originated in the United States, Italy and Spain and spanned both the acute and convalescent phases of COVID-19. The samples were drawn from two sources: the first 160 participants of the ongoing ImmuneRACE study, and over 950 subjects contributed by 6 global collaborators. The sample metadata nearly always contained a de-identified subject ID, COVID-19 status, age in years and sex. Where available, HLA class I and class II types were obtained from metadata supplied by the sample provider rather than from assay-based typing. Deeply sampled blood TCRbeta repertoires from subjects exposed to, actively infected with, or recovered from COVID-19 were included in the dataset. The repertoires were made available in a free public database intended to serve as a resource for research on the immune response to SARS-CoV-2. The material from the prospective study consisted of cDNA or gDNA derived from T cells, B-cell-depleted T cells, or PBMCs. The paper's findings and limits, for the study overall: The amount of clinical and demographic metadata varied by source and participant and was provided uncurated.

V is cut by 1 base and J by 0 bases, and the space between the germline ends is 11 bases. Based on the germline V gene (reference sequence), the CDR1 and CDR2 sequences are SGHNT and YYREEE. The CDR3 runs 15 amino acids, cysteine and phenylalanine included. The read is trimmed to its CDR3 DNA, 45 bases read in frame from base 1. Concerning this clone itself: No antigen is known for it. Base qualities are not provided; no much larger clone lies one nucleotide away.

TCRbeta CDR3 regions were amplified from genomic DNA by means of the immunoSEQ Assay, a bias-controlled multiplex PCR. For the original study's pipeline: The number of nucleated cells in each sample was estimated from the amplification of reference gene primers within the assay. To quantify the absolute abundance of each unique TCRbeta CDR3 rearrangement, sequence reads were collapsed and filtered. For each sample, productive Simpson clonality was calculated by taking the square root of Simpson's diversity index across productive rearrangements. This immuneACCESS table, as held by TCRdb, lists in-frame sequences with V and J called but not all clones. Of the missing ones, under half trace to an unresolved V gene in checked studies; the others have no known cause. V, J and clone size are taken as reported in that table, and D and trimming were inferred from the DNA itself. The sample table records around 300,000 clones; 89% of these occur just once. About 9.4% of the sample is in the top ten clones.

Enrolling through a virtual design, the prospective study's participants ranged in age from roughly 18 to 95 years and lived across more than 20 United States geographic areas. Cohort assignment in the prospective study relied on participant-reported clinical history from a screening survey and a study questionnaire. Recovered participants in ImmuneRACE Cohort 3 were defined by two consecutive negative NP/OP PCR tests, clearance by a healthcare professional, or resolution of symptoms. Each participant in the prospective study had whole blood, serum and a nasopharyngeal or oropharyngeal swab collected by mobile phlebotomists. Over a roughly 2-month period, participants in the prospective study had the option of providing additional blood draws and questionnaires. Before DNA extraction, blood samples from the prospective study were shipped at room temperature or frozen.

Sequencing input: PBMCs or T cells enriched from blood (not recorded which). Recombination joined TRBV5-4 with TRBJ2-7; TRBD2 is perhaps the D gene, given 6 matching bases. This TCR came from a woman aged 25 to 39 who had recovered from COVID-19. The CDR3 is CASSLFASDSYEQYF. Here is the DNA: TGTGCCAGCAGCTTGTTCGCTAGCGACTCCTACGAGCAGTACTTC.